This TCR beta chain was captured in a study of control samples from healthy donors and cancer patients. The method was immunoSEQ multiplex PCR; TCRdb's version includes in-frame clones alone and lacks a portion of them. The data show some 130,000 clones, around 93% seen once. V was cut by 0 bases and J by 1 base, with 6 bases left in between. The CDR3 contains 14 residues. Germline CDR1 is MNHNY and CDR2 is SVGAGI (reference sequence). The sequenced sample consisted of blood. The J gene is TRBJ1-1, the V gene TRBV6-6, with unresolved D. The TCR comes from a woman aged 45-60 years in good health. Here the CDR3 DNA reads TGTGCCAGCAGTTACTCTTGGGGGAACACTGAAGCTTTCTTT. It codes for CASSYSWGNTEAFF.